This T cell receptor beta chain was sequenced during a study of early T cells in non-severe SARS-CoV-2 infection. TCRdb redid the calling of the 5' RACE reads with MiXCR, one entry per CDR3 protein. The table shows nearly 90,000 distinct CDR3 sequences, with 13% to 15% occurring only once. Germline V gene data show CDR1 as MNHEY and CDR2 as SVGEGT. The CDR3 extends over 19 amino acids. V shed 7 bases, J shed 7 bases, and the junction held 23 bases outside the gene matches. The TCR was taken from an adult who was a healthcare worker with PCR-confirmed SARS-CoV-2 infection or an uninfected control (not recorded which). The chain has TRBV6-2 or TRBV6-3 and TRBJ2-1; TRBD2 matches at 9 bases. Sequencing used whole blood. CDR3: CASTPLPIHGLASRNEQFF. The DNA of the CDR3 is TGTGCCAGCACCCCTCTCCCCATCCACGGACTAGCGTCCCGGAATGAGCAGTTCTTC.